These T cell receptor beta chains were read from a single sample in a study of T cell responses to AZD1222 COVID-19 vaccine. Assay: immunoSEQ multiplex PCR; the TCRdb copy retains only in-frame clones and omits some. Counted here are 100,000 to 150,000 clones, roughly 87% occurring once; the ten biggest clones make up less than 4.5%. The material was peripheral blood, obtained on day 0 of MenACWY control vaccination. The receptors come from an adult in good health. CDR3s include the opening cysteine and the closing phenylalanine or tryptophan. D genes are given only for firm matches. Part of the rows lack a size; the others show once, few, many or a class for expanded clones.

j_call clone_size v_call d_call cdr3_aa cdr3_nt
TRBJ1-1 - TRBV7-6 TRBD1 CASSPRGQNTEAFF TGTGCCAGCAGCCCCAGGGGGCAGAACACTGAAGCTTTCTTT
TRBJ2-7 - TRBV6-1 TRBD2 CASSGQGLAGGPRNEQYF TGTGCCAGCAGTGGGCAAGGACTAGCGGGAGGGCCTAGGAACGAGCAGTACTTC
TRBJ2-5 - TRBV24-1 TRBD2 CATSYSSGGPRETQYF TGTGCCACCAGTTATAGTTCGGGGGGGCCTAGAGAGACCCAGTACTTC
TRBJ1-1 - TRBV2 TRBD1 CASSDALTGVNTEAFF TGTGCCAGCAGTGATGCCCTGACAGGGGTGAACACTGAAGCTTTCTTT
TRBJ2-5 - TRBV11-3 - CASSPRDAQETQYF TGTGCCAGCAGCCCCCGGGACGCTCAAGAGACCCAGTACTTC
TRBJ1-2 - TRBV15 TRBD1 CATSRGGDRVFGYTF TGTGCCACCAGCAGAGGTGGGGACAGGGTATTTGGCTACACCTTC
TRBJ1-6 - TRBV11-2 - CASSLDLRSLNSPLHF TGTGCCAGCAGCTTAGATTTACGGAGCCTAAATTCACCCCTCCACTTT
TRBJ2-3 - TRBV27 TRBD2 CASSRLAGGTDTQYF TGTGCCAGCAGTCGACTAGCGGGGGGCACAGATACGCAGTATTTT
TRBJ2-1 - TRBV19 - CASSYGGRDNEQFF TGTGCCAGTAGTTACGGGGGGCGGGACAATGAGCAGTTCTTC
TRBJ2-5 - TRBV5-1 TRBD1 CASSRGTGNPKQETQYF TGCGCCAGCAGCAGAGGGACAGGGAATCCCAAACAAGAGACCCAGTACTTC
TRBJ1-5 - TRBV27 - CASSLQGRNQPQHF TGTGCCAGCAGTTTACAGGGGAGAAATCAGCCCCAGCATTTT
TRBJ2-3 - TRBV28 - CASSEGEVTDTQYF TGTGCCAGCAGCGAGGGGGAAGTCACAGATACGCAGTATTTT
TRBJ1-1 once TRBV29-1 - CSVEQFTEAFF TGCAGCGTTGAACAGTTCACTGAAGCTTTCTTT
TRBJ2-1 few TRBV20-1 TRBD2 CSASSREGATYNEQFF TGCAGTGCTAGTTCGCGGGAGGGGGCGACCTACAATGAGCAGTTCTTC
TRBJ1-1 - TRBV7-9 - CASRATNTEAFF TGTGCCAGCAGGGCGACGAACACTGAAGCTTTCTTT
TRBJ2-7 - TRBV27 TRBD2 CASRGTSGSIYEQYF TGTGCCAGCAGGGGAACTAGCGGGAGCATCTACGAGCAGTACTTC
TRBJ2-1 - TRBV28 TRBD2 CASSPGLAGVENEQFF TGTGCCAGCAGTCCCGGACTAGCGGGAGTTGAAAATGAGCAGTTCTTC
TRBJ2-2 - TRBV2 TRBD1 CASSADRGRVGELFF TGTGCCAGCAGTGCGGACAGGGGGCGGGTCGGGGAGCTGTTTTTT
TRBJ1-5 - TRBV7-8 - CASSLAHGNQPQHF TGTGCCAGCAGCTTAGCGCACGGGAATCAGCCCCAGCATTTT
TRBJ1-1 - TRBV19 - CASAGLKGTEAFF TGTGCCAGCGCTGGACTTAAGGGGACTGAAGCTTTCTTT
TRBJ1-5 - TRBV28 - CASRTPQNSNQPQHF TGTGCCAGCCGGACCCCTCAGAATAGCAATCAGCCCCAGCATTTT
TRBJ2-7 - TRBV7-5 - CVRSLVGLGGQSSYEQYF TGTGTCAGAAGCTTAGTCGGTTTGGGCGGGCAGAGCTCCTACGAGCAGTACTTC
TRBJ1-1 - TRBV19 TRBD1 CASSRLGQGVIEAFF TGTGCCAGTAGTCGGCTGGGACAGGGGGTTATTGAAGCTTTCTTT
TRBJ1-1 - TRBV11-2 - CASSLDRSVLNTEAFF TGTGCCAGCAGCTTAGATCGTTCAGTCCTGAACACTGAAGCTTTCTTT
TRBJ1-1 - TRBV30 - CAWGLGQKAFF TGTGCCTGGGGATTAGGACAGAAAGCTTTCTTT
TRBJ2-1 - TRBV7-2 - CASSLVMRGRAGPYNEQFF TGTGCCAGCAGCTTAGTAATGAGGGGTCGGGCAGGGCCTTACAATGAGCAGTTCTTC
TRBJ2-2 - TRBV18 - CASSPPPQGRAGELFF TGTGCCAGCTCACCACCTCCCCAGGGTAGGGCCGGGGAGCTGTTTTTT
TRBJ2-3 - TRBV5-4 - CASSFGDSQYF TGTGCCAGCAGCTTTGGAGACTCGCAGTATTTT
TRBJ1-2 - TRBV28 - CASTLPRDTFGYTF TGTGCCAGCACCTTGCCGCGGGACACCTTTGGCTACACCTTC
TRBJ1-2 - TRBV5-4 - CASSLRSGTHGYTF TGTGCCAGCAGCTTGAGGTCGGGGACCCATGGCTACACCTTC
TRBJ1-4 - TRBV7-8 TRBD1 CASRDSRGVLRGTNEKLFF TGTGCCAGCAGAGACAGCAGGGGGGTCCTTCGGGGGACTAATGAAAAACTGTTTTTT
TRBJ1-1 once TRBV2 - CASSEGRALTPINTEAFF TGTGCCAGCAGTGAGGGGCGGGCCTTAACCCCCATAAACACTGAAGCTTTCTTT
TRBJ2-5 - TRBV5-5 - CASSFLKETQYF TGTGCCAGCAGCTTTCTAAAGGAGACCCAGTACTTC
TRBJ1-2 - TRBV5-8 TRBD1 CASSYGTGNYGYTF TGTGCCAGCAGCTACGGGACAGGGAACTATGGCTACACCTTC
TRBJ1-5 - TRBV6-5 - CASSSTRGRSNQPQHF TGTGCCAGCAGTTCTACGCGGGGGCGAAGCAATCAGCCCCAGCATTTT
TRBJ1-5 - TRBV19 TRBD1 CASSPGQFNQPQHF TGTGCCAGTAGTCCGGGACAGTTCAATCAGCCCCAGCATTTT
TRBJ2-1 - TRBV29-1 - CSNQGGVEYNEQFF TGCAGCAATCAAGGGGGGGTTGAATACAATGAGCAGTTCTTC
TRBJ2-7 - TRBV9 - CASTFGTHPYEQYF TGTGCCAGCACTTTTGGGACACACCCCTACGAGCAGTACTTC
TRBJ2-7 - TRBV19 TRBD1 CASSIRDRELAGAGEQYF TGTGCCAGTAGTATAAGGGACAGGGAGCTGGCGGGAGCTGGCGAGCAGTACTTC
TRBJ1-2 - TRBV6-5 - CASSYGGVYGYTF TGTGCCAGCAGTTACGGGGGGGTTTATGGCTACACCTTC
TRBJ2-5 - TRBV2 - CASTGARQETQYF TGTGCCAGCACGGGCGCGAGACAAGAGACCCAGTACTTC
TRBJ2-7 - TRBV6-5 - CASTRGEYYEQYF TGTGCCAGCACCCGTGGAGAGTATTACGAGCAGTACTTC